This TCR beta chain was observed in a study of control samples from healthy donors and cancer patients. The CDR3 loop spans 14 amino acids. V was trimmed by 3 bases and J by 0 bases, leaving 5 bases between them. CDR1 and CDR2 (germline): SGHVS, FNYEAQ. Assay: immunoSEQ multiplex PCR; the TCRdb copy retains only in-frame clones and omits some. Of roughly 100,000 clones in the sample, approximately 90% are singletons; the top ten hold approximately 8.4%. This chain uses TRBV7-6 with TRBJ2-2; D is ambiguous. This clonotype was sampled from a man aged 25-45 years in good health. Source material: blood. CDR3 in amino acids: CASSLLANTGELFF. Written as DNA, the CDR3 is TGTGCCAGCAGCTTGCTAGCGAACACCGGGGAGCTGTTTTTT.